These 16 T cell receptor beta chains were sequenced from one sample in a study of blood T cells in healthy people across ages. The second PCR ran about 6 to 12 cycles with a sample-barcoded 5' primer and J-beta primers. Via MiXCR, TCRdb re-called the 5' RACE reads, giving one row per CDR3 protein. Among nearly 800,000 distinct CDR3 sequences listed, around 25% were seen once. The same specimen was also included in a second study, on T cells of mothers and their children.

Sequencing was performed on blood. The origin of the receptors is a boy between 10 and 17 years old in good health.

This clonotype appeared a few times. This rearrangement joins TRBV20-1 to TRBJ2-3; D possibly corresponds to TRBD2 (7 bases). The length of the CDR3 is 16 residues. Looked up from germline, CDR1 is DFQATT and CDR2 is SNEGSKA (reference sequence). Trimming pared 0 bases from V and 0 bases from J, leaving 13 bases between. DNA of the CDR3: TGCAGTGCTAGAGATTTGGGGGGGCCCAGCACAGATACGCAGTATTTT. As protein: CSARDLGGPSTDTQYF.

The chain is built from TRBV19 and TRBJ1-5; 10 bases match TRBD1. The germline V gene encodes CDR1 LNHDA and CDR2 SQIVND (reference sequence). The V segment lost 7 bases and the J segment 9 bases; nucleotides outside the gene matches: 9. CDR3 size: 14 residues. The CDR3 DNA sequence: TGTGCCAGTAAAATGGGGACAGGGGAGAGGCCCCAGCATTTT. Translated, it gives CASKMGTGERPQHF.

The chain links TRBV6-6 to TRBJ2-7; D perhaps matches TRBD1 (6 bases). Trimming took off 5 bases at V and 6 bases at J, with 11 bases between the two ends. In germline, CDR1 is MNHNY, CDR2 SVGAGI (reference sequence). This CDR3 comprises 12 residues. This CDR3 reads CASSTTGSEQYF. In nucleotides, the CDR3 is TGTGCCAGCAGTACGACAGGCTCCGAGCAGTACTTC.

This clonotype was observed a handful of times. The chain joins TRBV19 to TRBJ2-1, with a tentative D call TRBD1 (5 bases). The CDR3 length is 11 residues. Trimming took off 4 bases at V and 7 bases at J, with 5 bases between the two ends. Germline values: CDR1 LNHDA, CDR2 SQIVND (reference sequence). The CDR3 here is CASSTGNEQFF. The CDR3 DNA reads as TGTGCCAGTAGTACAGGGAATGAGCAGTTCTTC.

The chain has TRBV5-1 and TRBJ2-5, with 8 nucleotides matching TRBD2. The DNA end lines up better with TRBJ2-7; the J call may be wrong. CDR1 is SGHRS, CDR2 YFSETQ, per germline. The length of the CDR3 is 16 residues. The CDR3 bases are TGCGCCAGCAGCTTGGCTAGCGGGTCCCTTTCCTACGAGCAGTACTTC. Amino acid sequence: CASSLASGSLSYEQYF.

This clonotype was seen only a few times. This chain links TRBV28 with TRBJ1-3; tentative D call: TRBD1 (5 bases). The CDR3 has 14 residues. With 8 bases removed from V and 0 bases from J, the gap between germline ends came to 11 bases. The germline CDR1 and CDR2 sequences are MDHEN and SYDVKM. The CDR3 spells CASLRGRSGNTIYF. Written as DNA, the CDR3 is TGTGCCAGCCTCCGGGGACGCTCTGGAAACACCATATATTTT.

This rearrangement joins TRBV29-1 to TRBJ2-3, with 7 bases that match TRBD2. Trimming removed 4 bases from V and 1 base from J; junction bases left unmatched: 14. The CDR3 runs 17 residues. Germline V gene sequence: CDR1 SQVTM, CDR2 ANQGSEA. Here the CDR3 reads CSVARALGEGRTDTQYF. CDR3 bases: TGCAGCGTTGCTCGGGCGTTAGGGGAGGGCCGCACAGATACGCAGTATTTT.

The chain carries TRBV29-1 and TRBJ1-5, with D maybe TRBD1 (5 bases). Germline CDR1 SQVTM, CDR2 ANQGSEA. V lost 7 bases and J 7 bases, leaving 17 bases between the germline ends. The CDR3 sequence is 13 residues long. The CDR3 protein is CSAKIQGAQPQHF. CDR3 bases: TGCAGCGCTAAAATTCAAGGGGCCCAGCCCCAGCATTTT. Full variable domain (missing parts from reference TRBV29-1 and TRBJ1-5): SAVISQKPSRDICQRGTSLTIQCQVDSQVTMMFWYRQQPGQSLTLIATANQGSEATYESGFVIDKFPISRPNLTFSTLTVSNMSPEDSSIYLCSAKIQGAQPQHFGDGTRLSIL.

In this sample, this clonotype turned up a few times. The chain carries TRBV29-1 and TRBJ2-1; no clear D. The CDR3 has 12 amino acids. The V gene's germline CDR1 is SQVTM and CDR2 ANQGSEA. Trimming removed 1 base from V and 7 bases from J, with 8 bases in between. The chain's CDR3 is CSVEGGANEQFF. DNA of the CDR3: TGCAGCGTTGAAGGAGGAGCGAATGAGCAGTTCTTC.

The sample holds a few counts of this clonotype. V and J are TRBV20-1 and TRBJ1-5, with D perhaps matching TRBD1 (6 bases). CDR1 is DFQATT, CDR2 SNEGSKA, per germline (reference sequence). Trimming removed 1 base from V and 5 bases from J, with 15 bases in between. There are 15 residues in the CDR3. The CDR3 sequence is CSARVDPGGHQPQHF. DNA for the CDR3: TGCAGTGCTAGAGTGGACCCGGGGGGGCATCAGCCCCAGCATTTT.

The rearrangement links TRBV7-2 to TRBJ1-4; possible D gene TRBD1, 5 bases. Germline loops: CDR1 SGHTA, CDR2 FQGNSA. There are 16 residues in the CDR3. Deletions cut 2 bases from V and 2 bases from J, with 12 bases between. In nucleotides, the CDR3 is TGTGCCAGCAGCTTAAGGGCGGGGGGGACTAATGAAAAACTGTTTTTT. Translating it yields CASSLRAGGTNEKLFF.

This clonotype was counted between two and nine times. The V call is TRBV5-6, the J call TRBJ2-7, with D unresolved. The germline gives CDR1 SGHDT, CDR2 YYEEEE. This CDR3 is 14 amino acids long. V shed 0 bases and J shed 5 bases, with 12 bases lying between them. The CDR3 region has the DNA TGTGCCAGCAGCTTGGGTCGGTCTCCCGACGAGCAGTACTTC. It codes for CASSLGRSPDEQYF.

The chain couples TRBV6-5 to TRBJ1-6; 9 bases are shared with TRBD1. The CDR3 length is 16 residues. Trimming cost V 2 bases and J 9 bases; bases outside gene matches: 8. Germline CDR1 is MNHEY and CDR2 is SVGAGI. CDR3 in DNA: TGTGCCAGCAGTTACGTTGGGATGGACAGGGGTTCACCCCTCCACTTT. Encoded protein: CASSYVGMDRGSPLHF.

V is TRBV6-6 and J is TRBJ2-5; 7 nucleotides agree with TRBD2. Looked up from germline, CDR1 is MNHNY and CDR2 is SVGAGI (reference sequence). Trimming removed 0 bases from V and 6 bases from J; junction bases left unmatched: 7. This CDR3 has 15 residues. The CDR3 DNA follows: TGTGCCAGCAGTTACTCGATCGGCGGGAGCAAGACCCAGTACTTC. Protein sequence: CASSYSIGGSKTQYF.

This clonotype came up a few times. V is TRBV28 and J is TRBJ2-1, with 8 nucleotides matching TRBD1. Germline CDR1 reads MDHEN; CDR2 reads SYDVKM. Trimming took 3 bases from V and 9 from J; bases not matched to a gene: 10. CDR3 length: 15 amino acids. DNA for the CDR3: TGTGCCAGCAGTTTTAGCAGGGGGCGCCACGTTGAGCAGTTCTTC. This encodes CASSFSRGRHVEQFF. Variable domain in full (rest from reference TRBV28 and TRBJ2-1): DVKVTQSSRYLVKRTGEKVFLECVQDMDHENMFWYRQDPGLGLRLIYFSYDVKMKEKGDIPEGYSVSREKKERFSLILESASTNQTSMYLCASSFSRGRHVEQFFGPGTRLTVL.

The V and J genes are TRBV5-1 and TRBJ2-7; D could derive from TRBD1 or TRBD2 (5 bases each). The V gene lost 4 bases and the J gene lost 5 bases, with 22 bases spanning the gap. Germline CDR1 is SGHRS and CDR2 is YFSETQ. This CDR3 region has 16 residues. CDR3 in amino acids: CASSHRRGPKPDEQYF. The CDR3 region has the DNA TGCGCCAGCAGCCACCGCCGGGGACCGAAACCTGACGAGCAGTACTTC. Filled out from reference TRBV5-1 and TRBJ2-7, the complete variable domain reads KAGVTQTPRYLIKTRGQQVTLSCSPISGHRSVSWYQQTPGQGLQFLFEYFSETQRNKGNFPGRFSGRQFSNSRSEMNVSTLELGDSALYLCASSHRRGPKPDEQYFGPGTRLTVT.